This T cell receptor beta chain was obtained from a study of T cells after yellow fever vaccination (dated 2019 in TCRdb). About the full investigation: The SMART-Seq v4 Ultra Low Input RNA kit was used to prepare libraries from fractions with low cell numbers. To follow T-cell clones before and after primary and booster YFV17D yellow fever vaccination, bulk TCR alpha and beta repertoires were sequenced over time. Two healthy male donors, one aged 18 to 29 and one aged 30 to 40 years, were included in the cohort. Blood samples were taken at several timepoints before and after primary and secondary immunization, and bulk PBMC replicates and cell subsets were isolated. Overall study results and their limits: Only a couple of donors were included in the study, so the extent to which the findings can be generalized is limited. Most clones expanded after primary vaccination were re-detected after the booster (almost 97% of CD4 and approximately 89% of CD8), suggesting broad memory maintenance. Compared with the primary T-cell response, the secondary T-cell response was weaker but faster, peaking on day 5 rather than day 15. A small share of clonotypes occurred in both CD4 and CD8 compartments, likely arising from convergent recombination. Computational filtering was needed because FACS-sorted repertoires could contain abundant contaminating clonotypes from the bulk population.

TCR cDNA was made using 5'RACE template switching, a step that added a universal primer site and unique molecular identifiers. cDNA synthesis was primed from both the TCR alpha and TCR beta constant segments. Libraries were amplified in two PCR steps, with sample barcodes and sequencing adapters added in the second step. Sequencing of libraries was done on Illumina HiSeq 2500 (2x100 bp) or NovaSeq (2x150 bp). For the original study's pipeline: MIGEC handled demultiplexing of reads and collapsing into UMI consensus sequences, while MiXCR performed V(D)J alignment. Vaccine-responding clonotypes were identified with edgeR using replicate PBMC samples, with FDR below 0.01 and a log2 fold change above 5 up to day 15 being required. Each bulk clonotype received a CD4 or CD8 identity based on whether the sequenced CD4 or CD8 repertoire contained that clonotype at higher abundance. In TCRdb, the public reads were trimmed at Q25 with fastp and aligned with MiXCR, with productive beta chains retained. Each entry is one CDR3 protein sequence, shown with its most common DNA and genes. The authors' filters were not applied to this entry. The sample contains under 600,000 distinct CDR3 sequences, 13% of them found a single time. Clones ranked in the top ten supply around an eighth of the sample.

Per the publication, the treatment or condition label means: live attenuated yellow fever vaccine strain. At every blood-draw timepoint, two biological replicates of bulk PBMCs were collected. PBMCs were isolated from peripheral blood using a standard Ficoll-Paque protocol. TriZol was used to extract RNA from bulk PBMCs, CD4 and CD8 fractions, and dextramer-positive and dextramer-negative fractions. The CDR3 contains 14 residues, cysteine and phenylalanine counted. The DNA shown is the 42-base CDR3, in frame from base 1. CDR1 MNHEY and CDR2 SVGAGI are derived from the germline V gene. V is cut by 6 bases and J by 0 bases, and the space between the germline ends is 9 bases. This clonotype was observed a few times. The antigen it binds to is not known. The input lacks base qualities; no much larger clone sits a single base away.

Sequencing was performed on PBMCs, taken on the day of the yellow fever booster vaccination. Recombination connected TRBV6-5 to TRBJ1-3, with no confident D gene call. This sequence was found in a man aged 25 to 40 who received the YFV17D yellow fever vaccine. The CDR3 region has the sequence CASRYTSSGNTIYF. At the DNA level, the sequence is TGTGCCAGCAGGTACACGAGCTCTGGAAACACCATATATTTT.